The entry below gives a single T cell receptor beta chain sequence along with its context. These data come from a study of blood T cell repertoires in COVID-19. The CDR3 sequence is 14 residues long. The V gene's germline CDR1 is SGHRS and CDR2 YFSETQ. The V end lost 3 bases, the J end lost 7 bases, and 16 bases lay between the germline ends. In the original workflow: Nucleated cell counts were estimated from reference gene primer amplification. Clones were read by immunoSEQ multiplex PCR, and TCRdb kept only the in-frame ones, dropping some. V and J calls and clone size are as listed in that table; D and trimming were resolved from the DNA. This sample has 250,000 to 300,000 clones, with 80% to 90% found just once.

The rearrangement joins TRBV5-1 to TRBJ1-2; D is possibly TRBD1 (5 bases). The sample comprised peripheral blood. This TCR derives from a woman aged 40 to 50 with acute or convalescent COVID-19. CDR3 bases: TGCGCCAGCAGCTCCCCGGCGGGGGGTGGTGGCTACACCTTC. Translated, it gives CASSSPAGGGGYTF. Combining the CDR3 with reference TRBV5-1 and TRBJ1-2 gives the whole variable domain KAGVTQTPRYLIKTRGQQVTLSCSPISGHRSVSWYQQTPGQGLQFLFEYFSETQRNKGNFPGRFSGRQFSNSRSEMNVSTLELGDSALYLCASSSPAGGGGYTFGSGTRLTVV.